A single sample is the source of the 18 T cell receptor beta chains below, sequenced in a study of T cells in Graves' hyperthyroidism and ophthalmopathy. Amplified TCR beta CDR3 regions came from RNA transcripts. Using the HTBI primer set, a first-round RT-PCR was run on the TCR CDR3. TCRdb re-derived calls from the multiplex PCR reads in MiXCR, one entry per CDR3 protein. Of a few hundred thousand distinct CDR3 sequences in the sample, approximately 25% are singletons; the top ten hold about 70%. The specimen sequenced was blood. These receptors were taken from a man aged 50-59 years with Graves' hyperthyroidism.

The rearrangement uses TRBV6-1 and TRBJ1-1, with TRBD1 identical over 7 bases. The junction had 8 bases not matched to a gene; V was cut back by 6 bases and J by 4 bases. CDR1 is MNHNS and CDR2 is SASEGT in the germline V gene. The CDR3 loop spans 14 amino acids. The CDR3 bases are TGTGCCAGCAGGAGGGGGCAGACGTTCACTGAAGCTTTCTTT. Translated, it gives CASRRGQTFTEAFF.

This CDR3 reads CASSPRQGANEKLFF. In nucleotides, the CDR3 is TGTGCCAGTAGTCCTCGACAGGGAGCTAATGAAAAACTGTTTTTT. The gene calls are TRBV19 and TRBJ1-4; 7 nucleotides agree with TRBD1. V was pared by 5 bases and J by 3 bases, with 6 bases of the junction left unmatched. Germline CDR1 reads LNHDA; CDR2 reads SQIVND (reference sequence). The CDR3 runs to 15 residues.

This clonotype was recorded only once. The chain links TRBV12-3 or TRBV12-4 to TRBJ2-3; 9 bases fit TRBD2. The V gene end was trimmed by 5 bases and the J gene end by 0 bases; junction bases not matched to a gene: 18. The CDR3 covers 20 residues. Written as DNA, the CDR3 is TGTGCCAGCAGTGGGCTGGGGCTAGCGGGATTCGAACGCAGCACAGATACGCAGTATTTT. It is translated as CASSGLGLAGFERSTDTQYF.

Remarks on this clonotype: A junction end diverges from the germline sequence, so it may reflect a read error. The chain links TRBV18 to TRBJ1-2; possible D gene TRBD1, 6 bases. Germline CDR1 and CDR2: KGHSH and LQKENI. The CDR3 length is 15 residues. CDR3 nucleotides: TGTGCCAGCTCCCCAGCGATCGGGGGCGGAGAGGGCTGCACCTTC. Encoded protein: CASSPAIGGGEGCTF.

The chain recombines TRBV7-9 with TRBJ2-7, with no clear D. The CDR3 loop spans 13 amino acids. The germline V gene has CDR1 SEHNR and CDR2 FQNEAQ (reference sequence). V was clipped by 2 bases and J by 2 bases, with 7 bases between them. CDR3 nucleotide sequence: TGTGCCAGCAGCTTACCCCTAACCTACGAGCAGTACTTC. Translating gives CASSLPLTYEQYF.

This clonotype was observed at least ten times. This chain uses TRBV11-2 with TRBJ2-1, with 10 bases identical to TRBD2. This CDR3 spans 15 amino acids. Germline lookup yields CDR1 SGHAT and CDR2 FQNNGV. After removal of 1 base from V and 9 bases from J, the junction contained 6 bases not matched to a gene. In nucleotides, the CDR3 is TGTGCCAGCAGCTTAGGAGCGGGAGGGCCTACTGAGCAGTTCTTC. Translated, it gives CASSLGAGGPTEQFF.

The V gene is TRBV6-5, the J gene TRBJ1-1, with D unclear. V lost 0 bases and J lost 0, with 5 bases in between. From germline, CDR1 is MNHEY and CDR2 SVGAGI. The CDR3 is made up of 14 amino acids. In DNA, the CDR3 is TGTGCCAGCAGTTACTCCTGGCTGAACACTGAAGCTTTCTTT. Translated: CASSYSWLNTEAFF.

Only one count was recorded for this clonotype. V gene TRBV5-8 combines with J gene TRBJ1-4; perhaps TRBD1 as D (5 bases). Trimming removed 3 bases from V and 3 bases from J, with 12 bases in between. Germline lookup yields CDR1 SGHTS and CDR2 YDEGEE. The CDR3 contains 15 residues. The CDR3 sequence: CASSSTGTSNEKLFF. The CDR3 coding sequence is TGTGCCAGCAGCTCGACCGGGACTTCTAATGAAAAACTGTTTTTT.

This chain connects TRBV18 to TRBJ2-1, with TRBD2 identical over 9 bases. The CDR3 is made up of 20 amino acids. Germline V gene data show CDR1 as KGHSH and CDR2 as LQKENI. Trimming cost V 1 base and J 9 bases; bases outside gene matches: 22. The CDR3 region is CASSPLRAGGPLSGVGEQFF. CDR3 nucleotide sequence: TGTGCCAGCTCACCACTCAGGGCGGGAGGGCCTCTCTCCGGGGTCGGTGAGCAGTTCTTC.

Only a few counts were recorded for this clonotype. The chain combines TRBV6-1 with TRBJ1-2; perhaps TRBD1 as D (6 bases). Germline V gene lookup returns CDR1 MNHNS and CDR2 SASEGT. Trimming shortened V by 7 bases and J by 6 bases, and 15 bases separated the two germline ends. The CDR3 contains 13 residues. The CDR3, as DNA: TGTGCCAGCACCCTAGGGCAGGGGAATGGCTACACCTTC. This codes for CASTLGQGNGYTF.

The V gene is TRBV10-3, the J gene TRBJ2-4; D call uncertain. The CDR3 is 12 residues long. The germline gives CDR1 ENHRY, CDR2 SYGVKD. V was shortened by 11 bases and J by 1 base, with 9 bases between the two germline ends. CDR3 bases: TGTGCCGCTAGTTCTGCCAAAAACATTCAGTACTTC. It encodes CAASSAKNIQYF.

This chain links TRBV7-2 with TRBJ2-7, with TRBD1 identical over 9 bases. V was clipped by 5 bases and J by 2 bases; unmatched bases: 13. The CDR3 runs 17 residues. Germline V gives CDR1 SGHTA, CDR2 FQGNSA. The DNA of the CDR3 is TGTGCCAGCAGCCCGGACAGGGGCCAACCATTAACCTACGAGCAGTACTTC. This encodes CASSPDRGQPLTYEQYF.

For the CDR3, the DNA is TGTGCCAGCAGCTCCAAACTACCTCCGTACGAGCAGTACTTC. This sequence encodes CASSSKLPPYEQYF. This chain joins TRBV5-4 and TRBJ2-7; D is ambiguous. Germline CDR1 SGHNT, CDR2 YYREEE (reference sequence). V was pared by 3 bases and J by 4 bases, with 14 bases between. The CDR3 is made up of 14 amino acids.

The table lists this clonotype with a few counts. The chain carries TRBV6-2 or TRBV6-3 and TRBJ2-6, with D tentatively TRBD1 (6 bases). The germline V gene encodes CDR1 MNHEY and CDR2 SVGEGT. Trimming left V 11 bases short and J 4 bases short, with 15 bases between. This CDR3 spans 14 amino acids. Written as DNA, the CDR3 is TGTGCCGGACAGAAGGCGTCAGGGGCCAACGTCCTGACTTTC. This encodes CAGQKASGANVLTF.

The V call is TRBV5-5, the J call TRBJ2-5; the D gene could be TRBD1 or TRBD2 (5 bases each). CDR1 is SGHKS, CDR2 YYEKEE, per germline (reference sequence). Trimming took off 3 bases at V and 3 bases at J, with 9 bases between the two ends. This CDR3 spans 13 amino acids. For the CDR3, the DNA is TGTGCCAGCAGCTGGGGGTTAGAAGAGACCCAGTACTTC. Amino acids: CASSWGLEETQYF.

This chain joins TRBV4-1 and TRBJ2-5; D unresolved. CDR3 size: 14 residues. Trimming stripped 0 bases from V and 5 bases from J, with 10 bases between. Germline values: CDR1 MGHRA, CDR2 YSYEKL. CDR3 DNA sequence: TGCGCCAGCAGCCAAGACTTTGGTAGGGAGACCCAGTACTTC. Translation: CASSQDFGRETQYF.

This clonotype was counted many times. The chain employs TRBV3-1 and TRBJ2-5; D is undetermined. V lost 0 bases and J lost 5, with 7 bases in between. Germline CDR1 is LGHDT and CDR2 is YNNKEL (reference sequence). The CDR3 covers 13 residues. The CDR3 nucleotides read TGTGCCAGCAGCCAAGATGGTTCGGAGACCCAGTACTTC. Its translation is CASSQDGSETQYF.

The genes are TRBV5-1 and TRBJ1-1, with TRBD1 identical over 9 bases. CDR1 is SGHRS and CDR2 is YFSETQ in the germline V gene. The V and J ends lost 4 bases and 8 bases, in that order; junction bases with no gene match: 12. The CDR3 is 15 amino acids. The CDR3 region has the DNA TGCGCCAGCAGCCCTACAGGGGGCGCTTCGGCCGAAGCTTTCTTT. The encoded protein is CASSPTGGASAEAFF.